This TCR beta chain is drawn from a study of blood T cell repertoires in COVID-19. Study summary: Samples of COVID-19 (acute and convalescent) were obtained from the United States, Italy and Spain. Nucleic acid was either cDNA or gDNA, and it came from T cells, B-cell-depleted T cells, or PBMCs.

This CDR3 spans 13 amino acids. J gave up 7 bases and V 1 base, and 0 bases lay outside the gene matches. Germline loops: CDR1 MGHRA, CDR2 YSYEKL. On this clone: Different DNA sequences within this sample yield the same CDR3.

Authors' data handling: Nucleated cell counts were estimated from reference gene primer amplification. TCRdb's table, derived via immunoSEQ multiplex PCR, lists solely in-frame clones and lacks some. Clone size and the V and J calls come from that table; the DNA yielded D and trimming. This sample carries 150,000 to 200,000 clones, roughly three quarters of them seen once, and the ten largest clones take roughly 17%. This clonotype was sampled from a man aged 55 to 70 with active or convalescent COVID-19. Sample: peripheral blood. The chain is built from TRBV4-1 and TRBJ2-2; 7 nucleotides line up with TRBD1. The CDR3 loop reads CASSQGQGGELFF. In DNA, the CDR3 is TGCGCCAGCAGCCAAGGACAGGGCGGGGAGCTGTTTTTT.